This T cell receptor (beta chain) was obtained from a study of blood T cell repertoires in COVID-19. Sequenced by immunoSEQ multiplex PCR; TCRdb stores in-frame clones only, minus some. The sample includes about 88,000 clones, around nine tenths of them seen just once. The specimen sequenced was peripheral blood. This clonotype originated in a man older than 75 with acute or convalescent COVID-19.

CDR3: CASSFYLARGQPQHF. DNA for the CDR3: TGTGCCAGCAGTTTTTATTTGGCCAGGGGCCAGCCCCAGCATTTT. The chain couples TRBV28 to TRBJ1-5, with D tentatively TRBD1 (6 bases). This CDR3 spans 15 amino acids. The ends were cut back, 3 bases at V and 7 bases at J, with 16 bases in the middle. Germline V gene sequence: CDR1 MDHEN, CDR2 SYDVKM.